A selection of T cell receptor beta chains follows, all from one sample in a study of T cell responses to AZD1222 COVID-19 vaccine. Assay: immunoSEQ multiplex PCR; the TCRdb copy retains only in-frame clones and omits some. The sample contains 120,000 or so clones, less than 95% of which appear only once. Specimen: peripheral blood, collected on day 0 of AZD1222 vaccination. The receptors here all came from an adult in good health. CDR3s include the opening cysteine and the closing phenylalanine or tryptophan. Fields, in order: V gene, D gene, J gene, clone size, CDR3 DNA, CDR3 protein. D genes are given only for firm matches. Rows may omit the clone size; those that give it use once, few, many or a size class.

TRBV7-2	TRBD1	TRBJ2-3	NA	TGTGCCAGCAGCCCGGACAGGGGAGGCACAGATACGCAGTATTTT	CASSPDRGGTDTQYF
TRBV28	NA	TRBJ1-1	NA	TGTGCCAGCAGTTCCCCACATGATCCGGGACTGAACACTGAAGCTTTCTTT	CASSSPHDPGLNTEAFF
TRBV6-5	NA	TRBJ1-3	NA	TGTGCCAGCAGCCAAGGGGAGGGCTCTGGAAACACCATATATTTT	CASSQGEGSGNTIYF
TRBV11-3	NA	TRBJ2-1	NA	TGTGCCAGCAGCCGAACTAGAAACTCCTACAATGAGCAGTTCTTC	CASSRTRNSYNEQFF
TRBV9	NA	TRBJ2-7	once	TGTGCCAGCAGCGCCCCTTCCGGGGTGAGCTCCTACGAGCAGTACTTC	CASSAPSGVSSYEQYF
TRBV9	NA	TRBJ1-2	NA	TGTGCCAGCAGCGTCACTCCCGAGGGGAAGGGTGGCTACACCTTC	CASSVTPEGKGGYTF
TRBV3-1/TRBV3-2	NA	TRBJ2-7	NA	TGTGCCAGCAGCCAAGTGGGGGCCGGGAAAAGCTACGAGCAGTACTTC	CASSQVGAGKSYEQYF
TRBV16	NA	TRBJ1-2	NA	TGTGCCAGCAGCCAATCAGCGGGGGGCTACACCTTC	CASSQSAGGYTF
TRBV6-5	NA	TRBJ1-6	NA	TGTGCCAGCCGGGGGGGCTCCTATAATTCACCCCTCCACTTT	CASRGGSYNSPLHF
TRBV5-5	NA	TRBJ1-5	NA	TGTGCCAGCAGCGGTCAGGCCCTCAATCAGCCCCAGCATTTT	CASSGQALNQPQHF
TRBV14	NA	TRBJ2-7	NA	TGTGCCAGCAGCCACCTAGAAAGACTGAATCTAGACGAGCAGTACTTC	CASSHLERLNLDEQYF
TRBV12-3/TRBV12-4	NA	TRBJ1-5	NA	TGTGCCAGCAGTTTAGAGGGGCCTCAGCCCCAGCATTTT	CASSLEGPQPQHF
TRBV15	TRBD1	TRBJ1-2	once	TGTGCCACCAGCAGTAATCTACAGGGGGGAGGCTACACCTTC	CATSSNLQGGGYTF
TRBV27	TRBD2	TRBJ2-7	NA	TGTGCCAGCAATCTAGCGGGGGCGGTCCACGAGCAGTACTTC	CASNLAGAVHEQYF
TRBV9	NA	TRBJ2-7	NA	TGTGCCAGCGGCCGCGGGCTCTCCGAAGGGGAGCAGTACTTC	CASGRGLSEGEQYF
TRBV18	TRBD1	TRBJ2-7	NA	TGTGCCAGCTCACGACAGGGGGCGAACTACGAGCAGTACTTC	CASSRQGANYEQYF
TRBV27	NA	TRBJ2-3	NA	TGTGCCAGCAGCCAGCCGGGACTGACAGATACGCAGTATTTT	CASSQPGLTDTQYF
TRBV18	NA	TRBJ1-1	NA	TGTGCCAGCTCACCCGACTCCGGATTCACTGAAGCTTTCTTT	CASSPDSGFTEAFF
TRBV10-2	NA	TRBJ2-7	NA	TGCGCCAGCAGTGAGTCGGCACAGGGCTACGAGCAGTACTTC	CASSESAQGYEQYF
TRBV18	NA	TRBJ1-1	NA	TGTGCCAGCTCACCCCCGGTAGGGGATGGCACTGAAGCTTTCTTT	CASSPPVGDGTEAFF
TRBV7-9	NA	TRBJ1-5	few	TGTGCCAGCAGCTTCACGGAACAGCCCCAGCATTTT	CASSFTEQPQHF
TRBV11-2	NA	TRBJ2-2	once	TGTGCCAGCAGCTTAACCAGCGGGGAGCTGTTTTTT	CASSLTSGELFF
TRBV19	TRBD1	TRBJ1-1	NA	TGTGCCAGTGGGACAGCGAACACTGAAGCTTTCTTT	CASGTANTEAFF
TRBV6-2/TRBV6-3	TRBD1	TRBJ1-4	NA	TGTGCCAGCAGTAAACAGGGGGCAGGGGAAAAACTGTTTTTT	CASSKQGAGEKLFF
TRBV5-5	NA	TRBJ1-1	NA	TGTGCCAGCAGCCAGATGAGGAGCACTGAAGCTTTCTTT	CASSQMRSTEAFF
TRBV3-1/TRBV3-2	TRBD2	TRBJ2-7	NA	TGTGCCAGCAGCCTTTCTTCCCGGGGAGGGTTGGGGCTCGAGCAGTACTTC	CASSLSSRGGLGLEQYF
TRBV6-5	NA	TRBJ1-2	NA	TGTGCCAGCAGTTTAGGGGCTCCCTATGGCTACACCTTC	CASSLGAPYGYTF
TRBV5-4	TRBD2	TRBJ2-1	once	TGTGCCAGCAGCCCGGGGGGTAGGGGTAATGAGCAGTTCTTC	CASSPGGRGNEQFF
TRBV4-1	TRBD1	TRBJ1-2	NA	TGCGCCAGCAGCCAAGAGACGACAGGGGGTCGCTACACCTTC	CASSQETTGGRYTF
TRBV19	TRBD2	TRBJ2-1	NA	TGTGCCAGTAGTCCTATAGCGGGGGGATACTACAATGAGCAGTTCTTC	CASSPIAGGYYNEQFF
TRBV3-1/TRBV3-2	NA	TRBJ2-7	NA	TGTGCCAGCAGCCCTCCCGGACAGCACTACGAGCAGTACTTC	CASSPPGQHYEQYF
TRBV7-2	NA	TRBJ1-5	NA	TGTGCCAGCAGGACAGTTAGCAATCAGCCCCAGCATTTT	CASRTVSNQPQHF
TRBV11-3	TRBD1	TRBJ1-1	NA	TGTGCCAGCAGCTATAGACAGGGGAAAAACACTGAAGCTTTCTTT	CASSYRQGKNTEAFF
TRBV30	NA	TRBJ1-2	NA	TGTGCCTGGAAAAGAGGGACCGGAGGCACCATAAATGGCTACACCTTC	CAWKRGTGGTINGYTF
TRBV6-5	NA	TRBJ2-1	once	TGTGCCAGCACCACCGCTTACAATGAGCAGTTCTTC	CASTTAYNEQFF
TRBV25-1	TRBD1	TRBJ2-3	NA	TGTGCCAGCAGTCGGACAGGGCGCAAAGATACGCAGTATTTT	CASSRTGRKDTQYF
TRBV15	NA	TRBJ2-5	NA	TGTGCCACCAGCAGAGGTACTAGTAAAGAGACCCAGTACTTC	CATSRGTSKETQYF
TRBV28	NA	TRBJ1-4	NA	TGTGCCAGCACTCTGACAGGTTGGGGTGAAAAACTGTTTTTT	CASTLTGWGEKLFF
TRBV21-1	NA	TRBJ1-1	NA	TGTGCCAGCAGCAAAGCTACTCTGCCGGGAATTCAAATCACTGAAGCTTTCTTT	CASSKATLPGIQITEAFF
TRBV9	NA	TRBJ1-1	once	TGTGCCAGCAGCGTAGGGTCCTCGGAGTGGACTGAAGCTTTCTTT	CASSVGSSEWTEAFF
TRBV6-5	NA	TRBJ2-6	NA	TGTGCCAGCAGTCCCCTCGGGACCGGGGCCAACGTCCTGACTTTC	CASSPLGTGANVLTF